This T cell receptor (beta chain) was sequenced in a study of cytomegalovirus exposure and HLA in healthy donors. Background on the study: In a previous analysis, approximately 110 million unique TCR beta sequences were found from 150 million to 200 million T cells. Study-wide findings and caveats: About 180 TCR beta chains were listed as cytomegalovirus-associated. Immune exposure information comprised only CMV serostatus. Sequencing depth roughly uniform across donors was assumed in presence/absence analyses.

This clone was found once. Its antigen is still unknown. In the PCR, 60 Vbeta and 13 Jbeta primers were used. Libraries were prepared by immunoSEQ multiplex PCR; TCRdb keeps only in-frame clonotypes and omits some of them. The sample records 200,000 to 250,000 clones, 75% to 85% being singletons. CDR3 length equals 13 residues. Between the trimmed V and J ends, which lost 4 bases and 2 bases, there was a span of 9 bases. Germline V CDR1 and CDR2: MNHEY, SMNVEV (reference sequence). Sequencing was done on a sample of PBMCs. The rearrangement joins TRBV27 to TRBJ2-7, with a weak D call TRBD1 (5 bases). The origin of this receptor is a woman between 40 and 55 years old in good health and CMV-seronegative. In DNA form, the CDR3 reads TGTGCCAGCAGTTGGGGCCCTGCCTACGAGCAGTACTTC. This sequence encodes CASSWGPAYEQYF.